This entry concerns a single T cell receptor beta chain. TCR alpha and TCR beta cDNA libraries with sample barcodes and UMIs came from 5'RACE using constant-segment primers. TCRdb itself ran the 5' RACE reads through MiXCR, one entry per CDR3 protein. The table has 300,000 or so distinct CDR3 sequences, about 17% seen once. Per germline, CDR1 MNHEY and CDR2 SVGEGT. The V gene lost 2 bases and the J gene lost 0 bases, with 11 bases spanning the gap. There are 15 residues in the CDR3. These data come from a study of T-cell memory formation after mild COVID-19. The sequenced sample consisted of PBMCs or a T cell subset sorted from them (not recorded which). The chain couples TRBV6-2 or TRBV6-3 to TRBJ2-7, with unresolved D. The source is a man aged 18 to 29 who had mild COVID-19 (a few samples of this study predate the infection). Cell type and time point are not known. The CDR3: CASSYPPGTSYEQYF. The CDR3 nucleotides are TGTGCCAGCAGTTACCCCCCCGGTACCTCCTACGAGCAGTACTTC.